What follows is one TCR beta chain and its context. Assay: immunoSEQ multiplex PCR; the TCRdb copy retains only in-frame clones and omits some. Of around 14,000 clones in the sample, 33% were seen once. The source of the sample is a study of graft-versus-host responses after intestinal transplantation. Study-level findings and limits: Some patients had graft-donor T cell macrochimerism. In their allografts, the ratios of graft-versus-host to host-versus-graft T cell clones were high.

The CDR3 has 13 amino acids. Germline CDR1 reads LNHDA; CDR2 reads SQIVND (reference sequence). V lost 5 bases and J 4 bases, leaving 9 bases between the germline ends. Labeling with CFSE marked about 200,000 responder cells, which were plated with about 200,000 irradiated, violet-dye-labeled stimulator cells. This clonotype was obtained from a human patient who received an intestinal transplant. This sample comprised alloreactive CD4+ T cells from a mixed lymphocyte reaction culture, obtained before intestinal transplant. The sample's subset: CFSE-low proliferating T cells sorted from roughly 6-day pre-transplant mixed lymphocyte reaction (GvH or HvG direction). V usage is TRBV19 and J usage is TRBJ1-5, with D unresolved. CDR3 coding DNA: TGTGCCAGTAGTCCGACGGAAAATCAGCCCCAGCATTTT. This gives the protein CASSPTENQPQHF.